Following are 32 T cell receptor beta chains from one sample sequenced in a study of T cell responses to AZD1222 COVID-19 vaccine. Data came from immunoSEQ multiplex PCR; TCRdb stores just in-frame clones and leaves some out. Of just under 95,000 clones in the sample, roughly 91% were seen once. This specimen was peripheral blood, taken on day 0 of AZD1222 vaccination. These receptors all come from an adult in good health.

The gene calls are TRBV10-3 and TRBJ1-1; 10 nucleotides line up with TRBD1. Per the germline V gene, CDR1 is ENHRY and CDR2 is SYGVKD. J was trimmed by 0 bases and V by 3 bases; bases with no gene match: 7. There are 17 residues in the CDR3. This CDR3 is CAISDTGTGALNTEAFF. CDR3 sequence (DNA): TGTGCCATCAGTGATACCGGGACAGGGGCGTTGAACACTGAAGCTTTCTTT.

V gene TRBV4-1 combines with J gene TRBJ1-1; TRBD1 matches at 7 bases. The length of the CDR3 is 15 residues. In germline, CDR1 is MGHRA, CDR2 YSYEKL. V was clipped by 3 bases and J by 0 bases; unmatched bases: 4. CDR3 sequence: CASSHTGTVNTEAFF. DNA of the CDR3: TGCGCCAGCAGCCATACCGGGACAGTGAACACTGAAGCTTTCTTT.

V gene TRBV3-1 (or the pseudogene TRBV3-2) combines with J gene TRBJ2-2; the match to TRBD1 covers 10 bases. The CDR3 is made up of 16 amino acids. Germline V CDR1 and CDR2: LGHDT, YNNKEL (reference sequence). V shed 4 bases, J shed 5 bases, and the junction held 7 bases outside the gene matches. In nucleotides, the CDR3 is TGTGCCAGCAGCCCCTGGGGGACAGGGGATACCGGGGAGCTGTTTTTT. Protein product: CASSPWGTGDTGELFF.

This chain links TRBV21-1 with TRBJ1-1; the table names TRBD1, a call not compared with the DNA. TRBV21-1 is an annotated pseudogene. This CDR3 is built from 16 residues. CDR3 in amino acids: CASSKYVGRQGPEAFF. The CDR3, as DNA: TGTGCCAGCAGCAAATACGTGGGCAGACAGGGGCCTGAAGCTTTCTTT.

The rearrangement joins TRBV29-1 to TRBJ2-7; 7 nucleotides agree with TRBD1. The germline V gene has CDR1 SQVTM and CDR2 ANQGSEA. The CDR3 is 11 residues long. The trim removed 5 bases at V and 4 bases at J, leaving 2 bases unmatched. The CDR3, as DNA: TGCAGCGTTTCCAGGGGGTACGAGCAGTACTTC. Its protein product is CSVSRGYEQYF.

This chain joins TRBV9 and TRBJ2-1, with a possible D match to TRBD2 (5 bases). V dropped 3 bases and J dropped 0 bases, with 25 bases sitting between them. Germline CDR1 is SGDLS and CDR2 is YYNGEE. The CDR3 is 20 residues long. The CDR3 DNA reads TGTGCCAGCAGCGCCCTAGCTCCCTCCGTAGCCCCGTCCTCCTACAATGAGCAGTTCTTC. The encoded protein is CASSALAPSVAPSSYNEQFF.

This clone was observed once. V usage is TRBV7-2 and J usage is TRBJ1-5; D might be TRBD1 (5 bases). The CDR3 length is 14 residues. Germline V gene sequence: CDR1 SGHTA, CDR2 FQGNSA. The germline V and J ends were trimmed by 6 bases and 2 bases, with 11 bases remaining between them. The CDR3 here is CASRRGGGNQPQHF. Written as DNA, the CDR3 is TGTGCCAGCAGACGGGGAGGGGGCAATCAGCCCCAGCATTTT.

This clone was detected only once. This chain links TRBV19 with TRBJ2-3; D gene unclear. This CDR3 contains 12 residues. V shed 6 bases and J shed 5 bases, with 9 bases lying between them. In germline, CDR1 is LNHDA, CDR2 SQIVND (reference sequence). CDR3: CASSLLQDTQYF. The CDR3 DNA sequence: TGTGCCAGTAGCCTCTTGCAAGATACGCAGTATTTT.

The V and J genes are TRBV27 and TRBJ1-4; 9 bases are shared with TRBD1. The CDR3 is 21 amino acids. Germline assignment: CDR1 MNHEY and CDR2 SMNVEV (reference sequence). V shed 3 bases, J shed 3 bases, and the junction held 20 bases outside the gene matches. CDR3 amino acids: CASSLEALDRGFVPSNEKLFF. The DNA of the CDR3 is TGTGCCAGCAGTTTGGAGGCCCTGGACAGGGGCTTCGTGCCTTCTAATGAAAAACTGTTTTTT. The full variable domain, rest sourced from reference TRBV27 and TRBJ1-4, is EAQVTQNPRYLITVTGKKLTVTCSQNMNHEYMSWYRQDPGLGLRQIYYSMNVEVTDKGDVPEGYKVSRKEKRNFPLILESPSPNQTSLYFCASSLEALDRGFVPSNEKLFFGSGTQLSVL.

This chain joins TRBV6-5 and TRBJ2-7, with 9 bases identical to TRBD1. The CDR3 covers 14 residues. The J segment lost 3 bases and the V segment lost 6 bases, leaving 6 bases of the junction unmatched. The germline V gene has CDR1 MNHEY and CDR2 SVGAGI. CDR3 in DNA: TGTGCCAGCAGGCCCGGGACAGGGAGCTACGAGCAGTACTTC. Amino acid sequence: CASRPGTGSYEQYF.

The J gene is TRBJ2-5, the V gene TRBV7-9; the D is unclear. The V end was cut by 7 bases, the J end by 2 bases, with 14 bases between. The CDR3 loop spans 14 amino acids. CDR1 is SEHNR and CDR2 is FQNEAQ in the germline V gene (reference sequence). The CDR3 DNA reads TGTGCCAGCACATTGAACGTTGGGCAAGAGACCCAGTACTTC. The encoded protein is CASTLNVGQETQYF.

The chain has TRBV6-2 or TRBV6-3 and TRBJ1-4; no reliable D call. This CDR3 is built from 12 residues. Trimming stripped 6 bases from V and 14 bases from J, with 16 bases between. CDR1 and CDR2 (germline): MNHEY, SVGEGT. The CDR3, as DNA: TGTGCCAGCAGCCGACTGGGAGAACGGCTGTTTTTT. Translation: CASSRLGERLFF.

The chain is built from TRBV6-5 and TRBJ1-5, with TRBD1 matching over 7 bases. The length of the CDR3 is 15 residues. Germline V gene sequence: CDR1 MNHEY, CDR2 SVGAGI. The V segment lost 6 bases and the J segment 1 base; nucleotides outside the gene matches: 6. The CDR3 DNA reads TGTGCCAGCAGGAGGGACAGTATAAGCAATCAGCCCCAGCATTTT. This gives the protein CASRRDSISNQPQHF.

The chain carries TRBV19 and TRBJ1-2; D is undetermined. The CDR3 totals 17 residues. CDR1 LNHDA and CDR2 SQIVND come from the germline V gene (reference sequence). V was shortened by 6 bases and J by 8 bases, with 28 bases between the two germline ends. The CDR3 protein is CASSRLADALETSGYTF. CDR3 sequence (DNA): TGTGCCAGTAGCCGCCTTGCGGACGCCTTGGAAACTAGCGGCTACACCTTC.

The genes are TRBV5-6 and TRBJ1-6; D remains unclear. The CDR3 spans 14 residues. Deletions cut 2 bases from V and 7 bases from J, with 10 bases between. Germline V gene lookup returns CDR1 SGHDT and CDR2 YYEEEE. DNA for the CDR3: TGTGCCAGCAGCTTTGAGGAGGGCAATTCACCCCTCCACTTT. It encodes CASSFEEGNSPLHF.

This chain joins TRBV6-5 and TRBJ2-2; D is ambiguous. Germline V gives CDR1 MNHEY, CDR2 SVGAGI. V was cut by 8 bases and J by 2 bases, with 9 bases left in between. The CDR3 has 13 amino acids. The DNA of the CDR3 is TGTGCCAGCCTGGGCATCAACACCGGGGAGCTGTTTTTT. Its translation is CASLGINTGELFF.

The rearrangement joins TRBV19 to TRBJ1-2, with D possibly being TRBD1 (5 bases). Per germline, CDR1 LNHDA and CDR2 SQIVND (reference sequence). The V end was cut by 5 bases, the J end by 4 bases, with 14 bases between. The CDR3 is made up of 14 amino acids. For the CDR3, the DNA is TGTGCCAGTAGTTCTGGGGGTTCGGGCTATGGCTACACCTTC. It specifies CASSSGGSGYGYTF.

J is TRBJ2-3 and V is TRBV7-2, with 7 bases matching TRBD2. The V segment lost 5 bases and the J segment 0 bases; nucleotides outside the gene matches: 5. Germline V gives CDR1 SGHTA, CDR2 FQGNSA. The CDR3 runs 15 residues. This chain's CDR3 is CASSPRTSSTDTQYF. The CDR3 DNA follows: TGTGCCAGCAGCCCTCGGACTAGTAGCACAGATACGCAGTATTTT.

The V and J genes are TRBV10-1 and TRBJ2-2, with unresolved D. The CDR3 has 12 amino acids. Germline-derived CDR1 and CDR2 are WNHNN and SYGVQD (reference sequence). Trimming left V 7 bases short and J 6 bases short, with 9 bases between. This CDR3 is CASTGDSGELFF. The DNA of the CDR3 is TGCGCCAGCACAGGAGACTCCGGGGAGCTGTTTTTT.

V is TRBV28 and J is TRBJ2-5; TRBD2 is a possible D gene (6 bases). Trimming took off 6 bases at V and 5 bases at J, with 13 bases between the two ends. This CDR3 has 13 amino acids. Germline lookup yields CDR1 MDHEN and CDR2 SYDVKM. The CDR3 region has the DNA TGTGCCAGCAGCGCGGGGCAGTTGGAGACCCAGTACTTC. It specifies CASSAGQLETQYF.

The chain joins TRBV5-1 to TRBJ1-1, with no clear D. The CDR3 is made up of 14 amino acids. Trimming shortened V by 0 bases and J by 0 bases, and 6 bases separated the two germline ends. The germline gives CDR1 SGHRS, CDR2 YFSETQ. CDR3 coding DNA: TGCGCCAGCAGCTTGGCCCCGGTGAACACTGAAGCTTTCTTT. Its protein product is CASSLAPVNTEAFF.

The chain has TRBV18 and TRBJ2-5, with D uncertain. The ends were cut back, 3 bases at V and 3 bases at J, with 8 bases in the middle. The CDR3 contains 13 residues. Germline CDR1 KGHSH, CDR2 LQKENI. DNA for the CDR3: TGTGCCAGCTCACCGTTCTCCGAAGAGACCCAGTACTTC. Translation: CASSPFSEETQYF.

The chain carries TRBV1 and TRBJ2-2; the D call of TRBD2 is as the table states it, not checked on the DNA. TRBV1 counts as a pseudogene. The length of the CDR3 is 16 residues. The CDR3 region is CTSSFSTSGVTGELFF. The DNA of the CDR3 is TGCACCAGCAGCTTTTCGACTAGCGGGGTAACCGGGGAGCTGTTTTTT.

The rearrangement joins TRBV4-3 to TRBJ1-2; D is uncertain. This CDR3 region has 16 residues. Per germline, CDR1 LGHNA and CDR2 YSLEER. Between the trimmed V and J ends, which lost 2 bases and 0 bases, there was a span of 13 bases. CDR3 nucleotide sequence: TGCGCCAGCAGCCAAACTACCGCTGGAGCTAACTATGGCTACACCTTC. This sequence encodes CASSQTTAGANYGYTF.

J is TRBJ1-3 and V is TRBV7-6, with a possible D match to TRBD1 (5 bases). The CDR3 totals 14 residues. Trimming shortened V by 5 bases and J by 3 bases, and 11 bases separated the two germline ends. The germline CDR1 and CDR2 sequences are SGHVS and FNYEAQ. The CDR3 nucleotides are TGTGCCAGCAGCGCGCAGGGCATTGGAAACACCATATATTTT. Translation gives CASSAQGIGNTIYF. Using reference TRBV7-6 and TRBJ1-3 for the parts outside the CDR3, the full variable domain is GAGVSQSPRYKVTKRGQDVALRCDPISGHVSLYWYRQALGQGPEFLTYFNYEAQQDKSGLPNDRFSAERPEGSISTLTIQRTEQRDSAMYRCASSAQGIGNTIYFGEGSWLTVV.

The V gene is TRBV6-5, the J gene TRBJ1-3; D remains ambiguous. This CDR3 has 15 amino acids. Germline V gene lookup returns CDR1 MNHEY and CDR2 SVGAGI. The ends were cut back, 0 bases at V and 0 bases at J, with 6 bases in the middle. CDR3 protein: CASSYSTVSGNTIYF. As DNA, the CDR3 is TGTGCCAGCAGTTACTCGACGGTCTCTGGAAACACCATATATTTT.

This chain joins TRBV6-1 and TRBJ1-5; 11 positions agree with TRBD1. The CDR3 consists of 15 residues. V lost 0 bases and J lost 10; bases outside the gene matches: 5. Germline V gives CDR1 MNHNS, CDR2 SASEGT. CDR3 loop: CASSEAGTGGTPQHF. In DNA form, the CDR3 reads TGTGCCAGCAGTGAAGCAGGGACAGGGGGTACCCCCCAGCATTTT.

This chain uses TRBV27 with TRBJ2-1, with 9 bases matching TRBD1. With 0 bases clipped from V and 3 bases from J, the junction kept 9 bases outside the gene matches. Germline CDR1 MNHEY, CDR2 SMNVEV (reference sequence). This CDR3 has 18 residues. The CDR3 region has the DNA TGTGCCAGCAGTTTATCGGGGAGGGACAGGGTCGTCTACAATGAGCAGTTCTTC. The encoded protein is CASSLSGRDRVVYNEQFF.

The CDR3 here is CASDPKDRGAATEAFF. The CDR3 DNA is TGTGCCAGCGATCCTAAGGACAGGGGGGCGGCCACTGAAGCTTTCTTT. The chain is built from TRBV6-6 and TRBJ1-1, with 10 positions matching TRBD1. The CDR3 loop spans 16 amino acids. The V and J ends lost 8 bases and 4 bases, in that order; junction bases with no gene match: 13. Per the germline V gene, CDR1 is MNHNY and CDR2 is SVGAGI (reference sequence).

The chain links TRBV25-1 to TRBJ1-2, with D possibly matching TRBD1 (5 bases). Germline V gene lookup returns CDR1 MGHDK and CDR2 SYGVNS. Trimming shortened V by 6 bases and J by 4 bases, and 18 bases separated the two germline ends. CDR3 length: 15 residues. The CDR3 DNA is TGTGCCAGCAGCCCCTCAGGGAGGGATAGCTATGGCTACACCTTC. Translating it yields CASSPSGRDSYGYTF.

This clone is a singleton in its sample. The genes are TRBV7-3 and TRBJ1-2, with 9 nucleotides matching TRBD1. The CDR3 loop spans 13 amino acids. J was trimmed by 8 bases and V by 5 bases; bases with no gene match: 6. CDR1 SGHTA and CDR2 FQGTGA come from the germline V gene. The CDR3: CASSPTGGDGYTF. DNA for the CDR3: TGTGCCAGCAGCCCGACAGGGGGAGACGGCTACACCTTC.

This chain connects TRBV13 to TRBJ1-4; a possible D gene is TRBD1 (5 bases). The CDR3 has 15 amino acids. Germline V gene lookup returns CDR1 PRHDT and CDR2 FYEKMQ (reference sequence). Trimming left V 5 bases short and J 7 bases short, with 17 bases between. The CDR3 sequence is CASSPSGGSGEKLFF. The CDR3 DNA sequence: TGTGCCAGCAGCCCCAGCGGGGGGTCGGGTGAAAAACTGTTTTTT.